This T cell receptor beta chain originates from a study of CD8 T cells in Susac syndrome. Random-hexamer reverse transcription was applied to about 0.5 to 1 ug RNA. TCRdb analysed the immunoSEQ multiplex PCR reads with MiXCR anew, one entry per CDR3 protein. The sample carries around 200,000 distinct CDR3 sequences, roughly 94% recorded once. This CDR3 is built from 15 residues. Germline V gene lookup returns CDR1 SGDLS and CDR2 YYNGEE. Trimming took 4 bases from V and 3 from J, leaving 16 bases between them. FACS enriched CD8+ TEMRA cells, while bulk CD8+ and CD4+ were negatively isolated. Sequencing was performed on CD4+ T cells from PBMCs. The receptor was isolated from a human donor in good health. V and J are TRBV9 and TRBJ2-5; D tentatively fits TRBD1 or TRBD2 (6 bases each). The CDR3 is CASSLRGAAEETQYF. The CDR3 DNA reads TGTGCCAGCAGCCTGAGGGGGGCGGCTGAAGAGACCCAGTACTTC.